This is a list of T cell receptor beta chains from one sample in a study of CD8+ T cells in alopecia areata. Assay: immunoSEQ multiplex PCR; the TCRdb copy retains only in-frame clones and omits some. Of around 300,000 clones in the sample, 60% were seen once. The sample consisted of CD4+ T cells sorted from blood, taken around week 54, from a patient treated with tofacitinib. The receptors stem from a human donor with alopecia areata. Both conserved end residues are part of each CDR3. The D gene is left open where the match is weak. Clone sizes are given selectively: once, few, many, or a class where the clone is expanded.

size: .; J: TRBJ1-2; D: TRBD1; V: TRBV2; DNA: TGTGCCAGCACCGGGACAGGAGCTAACTATGGCTACACCTTC; CDR3: CASTGTGANYGYTF
size: .; J: TRBJ2-3; D: TRBD2; V: TRBV30; DNA: TGTGCCTGGAGGCCCATTCAGCGGGGAGTAAGCACAGATACGCAGTATTTT; CDR3: CAWRPIQRGVSTDTQYF
size: once; J: TRBJ2-2; D: .; V: TRBV30; DNA: TGTGCCTGGGAACCGGGACCGAACACCGGGGAGCTGTTTTTT; CDR3: CAWEPGPNTGELFF
size: .; J: TRBJ2-2; D: .; V: TRBV7-9; DNA: TGTGCCAGCAGCTCAAGTAGTACCGGGGAGCTGTTTTTT; CDR3: CASSSSSTGELFF
size: .; J: TRBJ1-5; D: TRBD1; V: TRBV2; DNA: TGTGCCAGCAGCGACGGGACAGGGCTTAGCAATCAGCCCCAGCATTTT; CDR3: CASSDGTGLSNQPQHF
size: .; J: TRBJ2-7; D: .; V: TRBV29-1; DNA: TGCAGCGTTGCCACGGAGGCCTACGAGCAGTACTTC; CDR3: CSVATEAYEQYF
size: .; J: TRBJ2-1; D: .; V: TRBV29-1; DNA: TGCAGCGTTGAAGAATACCAGGGGAGGGCCTACAATGAGCAGTTCTTC; CDR3: CSVEEYQGRAYNEQFF
size: .; J: TRBJ1-1; D: .; V: TRBV7-2; DNA: TGTGCCAGCAGCTTAGTTATCGGGTCGGGCACTGAAGCTTTCTTT; CDR3: CASSLVIGSGTEAFF
size: once; J: TRBJ1-2; D: .; V: TRBV7-7; DNA: TGTGCTAGCAGCCCCACCCGGGGTGGCTACACCTTC; CDR3: CASSPTRGGYTF
size: .; J: TRBJ1-5; D: .; V: TRBV29-1; DNA: TGCAGCGTTCAGGGGAGCAATCAGCCCCAGCATTTT; CDR3: CSVQGSNQPQHF
size: .; J: TRBJ2-5; D: .; V: TRBV27; DNA: TGTGCCAGCAGTCGGACGTCCCGGGAGACCCAGTACTTC; CDR3: CASSRTSRETQYF
size: .; J: TRBJ2-1; D: .; V: TRBV30; DNA: TGTGCCTGGAGTGTCCGAACCCACAATGAGCAGTTCTTC; CDR3: CAWSVRTHNEQFF
size: .; J: TRBJ2-1; D: .; V: TRBV19; DNA: TGTGCCAGCCAGATGACCTTGGCCAATGAGCAGTTCTTC; CDR3: CASQMTLANEQFF
size: .; J: TRBJ2-7; D: TRBD2; V: TRBV29-1; DNA: TGCAGCGTGCCCGGGGAGGGTTCCTACGAGCAGTACTTC; CDR3: CSVPGEGSYEQYF
size: .; J: TRBJ2-4; D: TRBD2; V: TRBV7-2; DNA: TGTGCCAGCAGCTTAGTAGCGGGGGAGGGGAACATTCAGTACTTC; CDR3: CASSLVAGEGNIQYF
size: .; J: TRBJ1-6; D: .; V: TRBV27; DNA: TGTGCCAGCAGCCAAGGCCCTAATTCACCCCTCCACTTT; CDR3: CASSQGPNSPLHF
size: few; J: TRBJ2-1; D: .; V: TRBV4-3; DNA: TGCGCCAGCAGCCAAGTCACCGGGCATGAGCAGTTCTTC; CDR3: CASSQVTGHEQFF
size: .; J: TRBJ2-1; D: TRBD2; V: TRBV29-1; DNA: TGCAGCGTTCCAACTAGCGGGGCTTTTGGGGAGCAGTTCTTC; CDR3: CSVPTSGAFGEQFF
size: once; J: TRBJ2-5; D: .; V: TRBV29-1; DNA: TGCAGCTTCGGGAGCGGCAGCGGTAAAGAGACCCAGTACTTC; CDR3: CSFGSGSGKETQYF
size: .; J: TRBJ1-1; D: .; V: TRBV11-2; DNA: TGTGCCAGCAGCTTAGTTTCGACCTTTGAAGCTTTCTTT; CDR3: CASSLVSTFEAFF
size: many; J: TRBJ2-2; D: TRBD2; V: TRBV7-6; DNA: TGTGCCAGCAGCTTAGGCGGGGGGGCCCGCACCGGGGAGCTGTTTTTT; CDR3: CASSLGGGARTGELFF
size: .; J: TRBJ2-7; D: TRBD1; V: TRBV5-6; DNA: TGTGCCAGCAGCTGGGGGACAGGGCGATACGAGCAGTACTTC; CDR3: CASSWGTGRYEQYF
size: few; J: TRBJ2-5; D: .; V: TRBV5-4; DNA: TGTGCCAGCAGCTTGGAACCACAAGAGACCCAGTACTTC; CDR3: CASSLEPQETQYF
size: .; J: TRBJ2-5; D: .; V: TRBV5-1; DNA: TGCGCCAGCAGCTTGAACCTCCGGGAGACCCAGTACTTC; CDR3: CASSLNLRETQYF
size: .; J: TRBJ2-7; D: .; V: TRBV4-1; DNA: TGCGCCAGCAGCCTGGGACAATACTACGAGCAGTACTTC; CDR3: CASSLGQYYEQYF
size: .; J: TRBJ2-7; D: .; V: TRBV4-3; DNA: TGCGCCAGCAGCCAGGATACAGGGTCCTACGAGCAGTACTTC; CDR3: CASSQDTGSYEQYF
size: .; J: TRBJ2-4; D: .; V: TRBV4-1; DNA: TGCGCCAGCAGCCAACCCGATGGACTGAGGGGCATTCAGTACTTC; CDR3: CASSQPDGLRGIQYF
size: .; J: TRBJ1-6; D: .; V: TRBV5-6; DNA: TGTGCCAGCAGCTTTCTCCCCCGGGATAATTCACCCCTCCACTTT; CDR3: CASSFLPRDNSPLHF